This T cell receptor beta chain is drawn from a study of blood T cell repertoires in COVID-19. Background on the study: Collection of acute and convalescent COVID-19 samples took place in the United States, Italy and Spain. PBMCs, B-cell-depleted T cells, or T cells provided the cDNA or gDNA that made up the material.

Sequenced by immunoSEQ multiplex PCR; TCRdb stores in-frame clones only, minus some. This sample has roughly 30,000 clones, with 93% found just once. Germline-derived CDR1 and CDR2 are SGHTA and FQGTGA. CDR3 length: 15 amino acids. V was cut by 5 bases and J by 0 bases, with 12 bases left in between. V usage is TRBV7-3 and J usage is TRBJ2-3; tentatively, D is TRBD1 (6 bases). The origin of this receptor is a human donor in a cohort sampled during active COVID-19. Sequenced material: peripheral blood. As DNA, the CDR3 is TGTGCCAGCAGCGACCCGACAGGAAGCACAGATACGCAGTATTTT. Its protein product is CASSDPTGSTDTQYF.